Following are 13 T cell receptor beta chains from one sample sequenced in a study of blood T cell repertoires in COVID-19. Here immunoSEQ multiplex PCR was the method, and the copy in TCRdb shows in-frame clones only, minus some. The table lists around 170,000 clones, around four fifths of them singletons. The sequenced material came from peripheral blood. The source is an older woman with COVID-19, enrolled during active disease.

This chain joins TRBV5-5 and TRBJ1-5, with D uncertain. Germline V CDR1 and CDR2: SGHKS, YYEKEE (reference sequence). The CDR3 length is 14 residues. Trimming removed 0 bases from V and 4 bases from J, with 8 bases in between. The CDR3 protein is CASSLVIGNQPQHF. The CDR3 coding sequence is TGTGCCAGCAGCTTGGTGATCGGGAATCAGCCCCAGCATTTT. The full variable domain, with the rest looked up from reference TRBV5-5 and TRBJ1-5, is DAGVTQSPTHLIKTRGQQVTLRCSPISGHKSVSWYQQVLGQGPQFIFQYYEKEERGRGNFPDRFSARQFPNYSSELNVNALLLGDSALYLCASSLVIGNQPQHFGDGTRLSIL.

The V call is TRBV6-5, the J call TRBJ2-7; D remains unclear. This CDR3 has 15 residues. Germline V CDR1 and CDR2: MNHEY, SVGAGI. Trimming left V 0 bases short and J 3 bases short, with 12 bases between. CDR3 in amino acids: CASSYSARLVYEQYF. CDR3 nucleotides: TGTGCCAGCAGTTACTCGGCTAGGTTGGTCTACGAGCAGTACTTC.

This rearrangement joins TRBV18 to TRBJ2-2; 10 bases agree with TRBD1. CDR1 is KGHSH and CDR2 is LQKENI in the germline V gene. The V and J ends lost 2 bases and 6 bases, in that order; junction bases with no gene match: 3. The CDR3 totals 15 residues. The CDR3 sequence: CASSPYGQGAGELFF. The CDR3 region has the DNA TGTGCCAGCTCACCATACGGACAGGGGGCCGGGGAGCTGTTTTTT.

The V gene is TRBV5-6, the J gene TRBJ2-1; weak D call: TRBD1 (5 bases). The CDR3 runs to 15 residues. The germline V and J ends were trimmed by 4 bases and 0 bases, with 11 bases remaining between them. From germline, CDR1 is SGHDT and CDR2 YYEEEE. The CDR3 coding sequence is TGTGCCAGCAGCCCTAGACAGCGCTCCTACAATGAGCAGTTCTTC. Its translation: CASSPRQRSYNEQFF.

This chain links TRBV6-2 or TRBV6-3 with TRBJ2-4; 11 bases line up with TRBD1. The CDR3 spans 15 residues. J was trimmed by 6 bases and V by 4 bases; bases with no gene match: 5. Germline V gene data show CDR1 as MNHEY and CDR2 as SVGEGT. The CDR3, as DNA: TGTGCCAGCAGTTCAGCCGGGACAGGGGGAAACATTCAGTACTTC. Its translation: CASSSAGTGGNIQYF.

DNA of the CDR3: TGTGCCAGCTCACCGGACGGAGGGGAGGTCGCTGAAGCTTTCTTT. This gives the protein CASSPDGGEVAEAFF. This sequence joins TRBV18 and TRBJ1-1; tentatively, D is TRBD1 (5 bases). V was trimmed by 3 bases and J by 6 bases, leaving 17 bases between them. CDR1 is KGHSH, CDR2 LQKENI, per germline. The CDR3 length is 15 residues. Together with reference TRBV18 and TRBJ1-1, the CDR3 gives the full variable domain: NAGVMQNPRHLVRRRGQEARLRCSPMKGHSHVYWYRQLPEEGLKFMVYLQKENIIDESGMPKERFSAEFPKEGPSILRIQQVVRGDSAAYFCASSPDGGEVAEAFFGQGTRLTVV.

The chain has TRBV27 and TRBJ2-3; 13 bases fit TRBD2. Germline V gene sequence: CDR1 MNHEY, CDR2 SMNVEV (reference sequence). CDR3 size: 17 residues. The V segment lost 10 bases and the J segment 5 bases; nucleotides outside the gene matches: 15. CDR3 in amino acids: CATGLYPGLAGRDTQYF. The CDR3 bases are TGTGCCACCGGCCTCTACCCGGGACTAGCGGGAAGAGATACGCAGTATTTT.

The chain recombines TRBV12-3 or TRBV12-4 with TRBJ2-7, with D unresolved. V was trimmed by 4 bases and J by 7 bases, leaving 11 bases between them. This CDR3 region has 12 residues. The CDR3 spells CASSSDSREQYF. The CDR3 coding sequence is TGTGCCAGCAGTTCAGACTCGCGGGAGCAGTACTTC.

Concerning this clone itself: Additional DNA sequences in this sample encode the identical CDR3. This chain connects TRBV2 to TRBJ1-6; TRBD1 agrees at 7 bases. The length of the CDR3 is 13 residues. The germline CDR1 and CDR2 sequences are SNHLY and FYNNEI. The junction had 1 base not matched to a gene; V was cut back by 4 bases and J by 7 bases. In nucleotides, the CDR3 is TGTGCCAGCAGTGGACAGGGAAATTCACCCCTCCACTTT. The encoded protein is CASSGQGNSPLHF.

The V and J genes are TRBV18 and TRBJ1-2, with D unresolved. Germline CDR1 is KGHSH and CDR2 is LQKENI. This CDR3 region has 16 residues. V lost 8 bases and J 0 bases, leaving 19 bases between the germline ends. The CDR3 nucleotides read TGTGCCAGCACCTTTGAGGGCGGATTAGCTAACTATGGCTACACCTTC. Encoded protein: CASTFEGGLANYGYTF.

The chain carries TRBV5-1 and TRBJ2-7; 15 positions match TRBD2. The CDR3 is 16 amino acids. Germline values: CDR1 SGHRS, CDR2 YFSETQ. V lost 0 bases and J lost 6; bases outside the gene matches: 4. The CDR3, as DNA: TGCGCCAGCAGCTTGGGGACTAGCGGGAGGGACCTCGAGCAGTACTTC. Encoded protein: CASSLGTSGRDLEQYF.

The V gene is TRBV29-1, the J gene TRBJ2-7, with TRBD2 identical over 9 bases. CDR1 SQVTM and CDR2 ANQGSEA come from the germline V gene. J lost 1 base, V lost 7 bases, and 5 bases had no gene match. This CDR3 comprises 13 residues. CDR3 region: CSALAGDSYEQYF. Written as DNA, the CDR3 is TGCAGCGCCTTAGCGGGAGATTCCTACGAGCAGTACTTC.

The chain joins TRBV19 to TRBJ2-3; the D is unclear. The length of the CDR3 is 15 residues. Trimming left V 7 bases short and J 1 base short, with 15 bases between. The germline V gene has CDR1 LNHDA and CDR2 SQIVND (reference sequence). In DNA, the CDR3 is TGTGCCAGTACTATGAATGGGCCTGGCACAGATACGCAGTATTTT. Residues: CASTMNGPGTDTQYF.